What follows are 20 T cell receptor beta chains derived from one specimen sequenced in a study of tumor-infiltrating lymphocytes in primary liver carcinoma. Making TCR beta cDNA involved approximately 510 ng total RNA and a constant-region primer. Libraries covering TCR beta were generated through three nested multiplex PCR rounds (using a slightly modified ARM-PCR). Each of the first two PCR rounds ran roughly 9 cycles with TRBV1-TRBV30 forward and C-beta reverse primers. Using its own MiXCR run on the multiplex PCR reads, TCRdb lists one record per CDR3 protein. The sample has some 180,000 distinct CDR3 sequences, 50% to 75% seen once. The study extracted blood RNA from unsorted whole blood and also extracted germline DNA. What was sequenced was peripheral blood. Receptors were obtained from a man between 35 and 55 years old with primary liver carcinoma and hepatitis B virus infection.

This clonotype was detected only a few times. The genes are TRBV5-1 and TRBJ2-5; possibly TRBD1 for D (6 bases). The germline V and J ends were trimmed by 1 base and 5 bases, with 12 bases remaining between them. Germline CDR1 and CDR2: SGHRS and YFSETQ. The CDR3 runs to 14 residues. CDR3 DNA sequence: TGCGCCAGCAGCTTGCCGGGGCAGGGGGAGACCCAGTACTTC. Its translation is CASSLPGQGETQYF. Full variable domain (rest looked up from reference TRBV5-1 and TRBJ2-5): KAGVTQTPRYLIKTRGQQVTLSCSPISGHRSVSWYQQTPGQGLQFLFEYFSETQRNKGNFPGRFSGRQFSNSRSEMNVSTLELGDSALYLCASSLPGQGETQYFGPGTRLLVL.

This clonotype came up a few times. The chain recombines TRBV4-1 with TRBJ2-4, with D unclear. Germline V gene sequence: CDR1 MGHRA, CDR2 YSYEKL. This CDR3 contains 15 residues. V was trimmed by 2 bases and J by 1 base, leaving 9 bases between them. The CDR3 loop reads CASSQIIEAKNIQYF. The CDR3 nucleotides read TGCGCCAGCAGCCAAATCATAGAGGCCAAAAACATTCAGTACTTC.

A word on this clonotype: One end of the junction is discordant with germline, which a read error may explain. The chain combines TRBV11-2 with TRBJ2-3; tentatively, D is TRBD2 (5 bases). The CDR3 sequence is 16 residues long. Germline V gene data show CDR1 as SGHAT and CDR2 as FQNNGV. In nucleotides, the CDR3 is TGTCCCAGCAGTGAGGGCGACTCCTCCGGAGGAGATACGCAGTATTTT. Protein sequence: CPSSEGDSSGGDTQYF.

The chain's CDR3 is CFSSLDRGSYEQYF. CDR3 bases: TGCTTCAGCAGCCTCGACAGGGGTTCTTACGAGCAGTACTTC. The J gene is TRBJ2-7, the V gene TRBV4-1; 8 positions agree with TRBD1. Germline values: CDR1 MGHRA, CDR2 YSYEKL. The CDR3 is made up of 14 amino acids.

The chain recombines TRBV5-4 with TRBJ1-2; 12 positions agree with TRBD1. Trimming removed 4 bases from V and 2 bases from J; junction bases left unmatched: 3. Germline CDR1 SGHNT, CDR2 YYREEE (reference sequence). The CDR3 has 15 amino acids. The CDR3 nucleotides read TGTGCCAGCAGCCGGGGACAGGGGGCCAACTATGGCTACACCTTC. Amino acid sequence: CASSRGQGANYGYTF.

There are many counts of this clonotype. This rearrangement joins TRBV6-5 to TRBJ2-5; 11 nucleotides agree with TRBD2. Germline V gene lookup returns CDR1 MNHEY and CDR2 SVGAGI. After removal of 2 bases from V and 0 bases from J, the junction contained 8 bases not matched to a gene. The CDR3 totals 18 residues. The CDR3 sequence: CASSYPHSGRAHQETQYF. The CDR3 DNA is TGTGCCAGCAGTTACCCCCATAGCGGGAGGGCCCACCAAGAGACCCAGTACTTC.

Only a few counts were recorded for this clonotype. The gene calls are TRBV29-1 and TRBJ1-3; D is unresolved. CDR3 length equals 14 residues. Trimming took off 7 bases at V and 0 bases at J, with 13 bases between the two ends. From germline, CDR1 is SQVTM and CDR2 ANQGSEA. CDR3 sequence reads: CSAEGGSSGNTIYF. CDR3 coding DNA: TGCAGCGCTGAGGGAGGAAGCTCTGGAAACACCATATATTTT.

A word on this clonotype: An end of the junction does not agree with germline; a read error may underlie this. The J gene is TRBJ2-7, the V gene TRBV11-2; D unclear. The last part of the DNA fits TRBJ2-1 better; the J call may be wrong. CDR3 length equals 15 residues. Looked up from germline, CDR1 is SGHAT and CDR2 is FQNNGV. The CDR3 here is CASSLPETPFYEQFF. The CDR3 DNA sequence: TGCGCCAGCAGCTTACCCGAGACTCCTTTCTACGAGCAGTTCTTC.

This clonotype was counted between two and nine times. The J gene is TRBJ2-7, the V gene TRBV6-6; 8 nucleotides align to TRBD1. Per germline, CDR1 MNHNY and CDR2 SVGAGI (reference sequence). J was trimmed by 2 bases and V by 2 bases; bases with no gene match: 5. There are 15 residues in the CDR3. The CDR3 coding sequence is TGTGCCAGCAGTTACCTCGGACAGGGAGCCTACGAGCAGTACTTC. This encodes CASSYLGQGAYEQYF.

The chain carries TRBV11-2 and TRBJ2-7; D unresolved. Germline V gene sequence: CDR1 SGHAT, CDR2 FQNNGV. The V gene lost 7 bases and the J gene lost 3 bases, with 16 bases spanning the gap. This CDR3 has 14 amino acids. The CDR3 DNA sequence: TGTGCCAGCAACACGACAAGGGAAGGCTACGAGCAGTACTTC. Its protein product is CASNTTREGYEQYF.

The chain carries TRBV5-4 and TRBJ2-7, with 8 bases aligning to TRBD1. V dropped 4 bases and J dropped 4; count of bases not matched to a gene: 4. The CDR3 runs to 13 residues. In germline, CDR1 is SGHNT, CDR2 YYREEE (reference sequence). The CDR3 reads CASSHGQGYEQYF. CDR3 in DNA: TGTGCCAGCAGCCATGGACAGGGTTACGAGCAGTACTTC.

The V and J genes are TRBV6-5 and TRBJ2-3; TRBD1 aligns across 9 bases. There are 14 residues in the CDR3. Germline V gene data show CDR1 as MNHEY and CDR2 as SVGAGI. V trimming: 2 bases; J trimming: 4 bases; junction bases outside the gene matches: 1. CDR3 residues: CASSYGQGSDTQYF. CDR3 in DNA: TGTGCCAGCAGTTACGGACAGGGGTCAGATACGCAGTATTTT.

This chain uses TRBV6-2 or TRBV6-3 with TRBJ1-5; perhaps TRBD1 as D (5 bases). The V end was cut by 2 bases, the J end by 6 bases, with 14 bases between. This CDR3 is built from 15 residues. Germline-derived CDR1 and CDR2 are MNHEY and SVGEGT. CDR3: CASSYERGTVQPQHF. CDR3 DNA sequence: TGTGCCAGCAGTTACGAACGGGGGACGGTTCAGCCCCAGCATTTT.

CDR3 amino acids: CASSLESGTYEQYF. CDR3 sequence (DNA): TGTGCCAGCAGTTTAGAGAGCGGAACCTACGAGCAGTACTTC. This chain uses TRBV28 with TRBJ2-7, with a tentative D call TRBD2 (5 bases). Germline V gene sequence: CDR1 MDHEN, CDR2 SYDVKM. The CDR3 contains 14 residues. The V end was cut by 2 bases, the J end by 2 bases, with 10 bases between. The full variable domain, rest sourced from reference TRBV28 and TRBJ2-7, is DVKVTQSSRYLVKRTGEKVFLECVQDMDHENMFWYRQDPGLGLRLIYFSYDVKMKEKGDIPEGYSVSREKKERFSLILESASTNQTSMYLCASSLESGTYEQYFGPGTRLTVT.

V gene TRBV4-1 combines with J gene TRBJ2-7, with D possibly matching TRBD2 (6 bases). CDR3 length: 14 amino acids. CDR1 MGHRA and CDR2 YSYEKL come from the germline V gene. The V gene lost 4 bases and the J gene lost 7 bases, with 17 bases spanning the gap. In DNA, the CDR3 is TGCGCCAGCAGCCCGGGACTCCAAATGGGGGAGCAGTACTTC. It is translated as CASSPGLQMGEQYF.

J is TRBJ1-2 and V is TRBV7-8, with a tentative D call TRBD1 (5 bases). Germline V gene data show CDR1 as SGHVS and CDR2 as FQNEAQ. The V end lost 0 bases, the J end lost 1 base, and 9 bases lay between the germline ends. The CDR3 is made up of 15 amino acids. The CDR3 here is CASSLAGGDNYGYTF. The CDR3 coding sequence is TGTGCCAGCAGCTTAGCGGGGGGTGATAACTATGGCTACACCTTC.

The chain employs TRBV11-2 and TRBJ2-4; weak D call: TRBD2 (5 bases). Trimming shortened V by 9 bases and J by 7 bases, and 13 bases separated the two germline ends. CDR1 and CDR2 (germline): SGHAT, FQNNGV. The CDR3 extends over 12 amino acids. CDR3 DNA: TGTGCCAGGTCCCGAGGACTGAACATTCAGTACTTC. Amino acids: CARSRGLNIQYF.

The V gene is TRBV5-4, the J gene TRBJ2-5, with a tentative D call TRBD2 (5 bases). Germline CDR1 SGHNT, CDR2 YYREEE (reference sequence). This CDR3 comprises 17 residues. V was clipped by 4 bases and J by 1 base, with 20 bases between them. The CDR3 region has the DNA TGTGCCAGCAGCCCTTCCACCGGGAAAGGAGGCCAAGAGACCCAGTACTTC. Its protein is CASSPSTGKGGQETQYF.

In this sample, this clonotype turned up many times. V usage is TRBV4-1 and J usage is TRBJ2-5, with TRBD2 matching 10 bases. CDR1 is MGHRA and CDR2 is YSYEKL in the germline V gene. V lost 0 bases and J lost 4; bases outside the gene matches: 5. There are 16 residues in the CDR3. The CDR3: CASSQDRAGGGETQYF. In nucleotides, the CDR3 is TGCGCCAGCAGCCAAGATCGAGCGGGAGGGGGAGAGACCCAGTACTTC.

V usage is TRBV4-1 and J usage is TRBJ2-1; 8 nucleotides line up with TRBD2. The CDR3 is 15 residues long. V was pared by 7 bases and J by 4 bases, with 9 bases of the junction left unmatched. Germline V gene data show CDR1 as MGHRA and CDR2 as YSYEKL. The CDR3 here is CASNEAGADYNEQFF. CDR3 nucleotides: TGCGCCAGCAACGAAGCGGGAGCGGATTACAATGAGCAGTTCTTC.